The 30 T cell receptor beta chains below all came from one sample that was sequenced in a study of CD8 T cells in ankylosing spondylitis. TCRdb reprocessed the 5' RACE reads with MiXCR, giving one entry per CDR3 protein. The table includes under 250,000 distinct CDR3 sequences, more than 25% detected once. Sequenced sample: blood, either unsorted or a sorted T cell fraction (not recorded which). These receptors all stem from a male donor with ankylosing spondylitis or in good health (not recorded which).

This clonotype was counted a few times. CDR3 protein: CSVTPGTGFQETQYF. CDR3 DNA: TGCAGCGTTACCCCCGGGACAGGATTCCAAGAGACCCAGTACTTC. J is TRBJ2-5 and V is TRBV29-1; TRBD1 matches 8 bases. There are 15 residues in the CDR3. The V gene end was trimmed by 5 bases and the J gene end by 1 base; junction bases not matched to a gene: 9. From germline, CDR1 is SQVTM and CDR2 ANQGSEA.

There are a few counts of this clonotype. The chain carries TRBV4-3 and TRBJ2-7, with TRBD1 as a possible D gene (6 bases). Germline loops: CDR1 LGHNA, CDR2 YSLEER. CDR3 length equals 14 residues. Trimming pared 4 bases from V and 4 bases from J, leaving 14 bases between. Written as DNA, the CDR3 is TGCGCCAGCAGCCGTACAACAGGGCCATACGAGCAGTACTTC. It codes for CASSRTTGPYEQYF.

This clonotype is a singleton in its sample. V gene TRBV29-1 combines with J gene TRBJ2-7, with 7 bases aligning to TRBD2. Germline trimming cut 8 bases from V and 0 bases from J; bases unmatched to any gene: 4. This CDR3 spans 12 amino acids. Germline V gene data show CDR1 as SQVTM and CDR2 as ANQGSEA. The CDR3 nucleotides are TGCAGCTACCAGCGGGACTCCTACGAGCAGTACTTC. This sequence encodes CSYQRDSYEQYF.

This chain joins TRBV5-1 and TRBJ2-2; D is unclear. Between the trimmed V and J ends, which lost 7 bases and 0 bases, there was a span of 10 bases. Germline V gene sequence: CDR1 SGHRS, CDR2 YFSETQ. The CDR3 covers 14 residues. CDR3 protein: CASEDGSNTGELFF. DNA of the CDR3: TGCGCCAGCGAAGACGGGTCGAACACCGGGGAGCTGTTTTTT.

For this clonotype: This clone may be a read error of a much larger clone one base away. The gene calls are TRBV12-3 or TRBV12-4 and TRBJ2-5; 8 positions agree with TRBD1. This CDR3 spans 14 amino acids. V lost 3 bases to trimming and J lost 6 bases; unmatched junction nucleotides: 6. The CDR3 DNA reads TGTGCCAGCAGTTTCGTTTCAGGGGGCAAGACCCAGTACTTC. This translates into CASSFVSGGKTQYF.

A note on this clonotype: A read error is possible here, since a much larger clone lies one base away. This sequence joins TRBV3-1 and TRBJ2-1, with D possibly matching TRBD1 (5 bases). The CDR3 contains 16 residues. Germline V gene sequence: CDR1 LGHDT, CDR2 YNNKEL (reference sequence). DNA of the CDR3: TGTGCCAGCAGCCAAGTTGTGGCAGGGCGAGACAATGAGCCGTTCTTC. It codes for CASSQVVAGRDNEPFF.

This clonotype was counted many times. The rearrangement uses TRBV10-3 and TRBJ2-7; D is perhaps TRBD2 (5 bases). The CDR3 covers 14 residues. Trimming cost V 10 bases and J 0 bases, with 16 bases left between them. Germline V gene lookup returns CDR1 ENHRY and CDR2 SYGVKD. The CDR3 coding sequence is TGTGCCACCGGAGGACCGCCGCCCTCCTACGAGCAGTACTTC. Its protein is CATGGPPPSYEQYF.

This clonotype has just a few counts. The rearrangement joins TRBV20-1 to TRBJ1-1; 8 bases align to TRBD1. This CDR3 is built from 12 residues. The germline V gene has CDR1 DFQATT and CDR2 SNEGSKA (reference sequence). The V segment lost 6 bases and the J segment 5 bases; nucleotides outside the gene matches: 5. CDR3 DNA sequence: TGCAGTGCGGGGACAGGTCGAACTGAAGCTTTCTTT. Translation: CSAGTGRTEAFF.

CDR3 amino acids: CASSFVPDNTGELFF. The CDR3 bases are TGCGCCAGCAGCTTCGTCCCCGACAACACCGGGGAGCTGTTTTTT. The chain recombines TRBV5-1 with TRBJ2-2; D remains unclear. The V gene's germline CDR1 is SGHRS and CDR2 YFSETQ. The CDR3 is 15 amino acids. Trimming left V 2 bases short and J 2 bases short, with 10 bases between.

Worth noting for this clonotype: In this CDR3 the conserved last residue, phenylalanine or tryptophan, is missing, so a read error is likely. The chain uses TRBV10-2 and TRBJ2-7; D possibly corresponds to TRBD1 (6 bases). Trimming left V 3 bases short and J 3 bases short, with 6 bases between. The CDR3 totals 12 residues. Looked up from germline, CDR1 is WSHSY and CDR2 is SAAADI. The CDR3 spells CASSDRGYEQYY. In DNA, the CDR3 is TGCGCCAGCAGTGACAGGGGCTACGAGCAGTACTAC.

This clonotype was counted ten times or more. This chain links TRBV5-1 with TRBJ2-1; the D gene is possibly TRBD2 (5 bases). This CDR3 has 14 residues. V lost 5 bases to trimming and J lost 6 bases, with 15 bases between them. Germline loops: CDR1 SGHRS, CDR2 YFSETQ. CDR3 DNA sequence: TGCGCCAGCAGGTTGCTAGCAGGAACCAATGAGCAGTTCTTC. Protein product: CASRLLAGTNEQFF.

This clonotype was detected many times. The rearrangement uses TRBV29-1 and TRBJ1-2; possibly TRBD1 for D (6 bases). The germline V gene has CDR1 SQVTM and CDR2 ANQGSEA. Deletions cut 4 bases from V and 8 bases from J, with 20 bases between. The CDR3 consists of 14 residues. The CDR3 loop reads CSVGGQGTKVGYTF. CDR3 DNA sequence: TGCAGCGTTGGGGGGCAAGGGACGAAGGTCGGCTACACCTTC.

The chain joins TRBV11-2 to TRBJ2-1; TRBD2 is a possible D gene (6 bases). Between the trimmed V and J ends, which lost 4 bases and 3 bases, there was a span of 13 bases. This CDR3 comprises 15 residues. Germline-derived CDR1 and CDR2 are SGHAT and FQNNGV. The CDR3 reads CASSSRESVYNEQFF. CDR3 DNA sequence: TGTGCCAGCAGCTCCCGGGAGAGTGTCTACAATGAGCAGTTCTTC.

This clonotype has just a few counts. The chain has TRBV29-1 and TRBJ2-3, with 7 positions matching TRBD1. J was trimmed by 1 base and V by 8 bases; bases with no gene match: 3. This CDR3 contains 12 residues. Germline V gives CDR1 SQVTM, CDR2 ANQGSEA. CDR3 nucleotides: TGCAGCACAGGACAGGGCACAGATACGCAGTATTTT. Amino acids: CSTGQGTDTQYF.

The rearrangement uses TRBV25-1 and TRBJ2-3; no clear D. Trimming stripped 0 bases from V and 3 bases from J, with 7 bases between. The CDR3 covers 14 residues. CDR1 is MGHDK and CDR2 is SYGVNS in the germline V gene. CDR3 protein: CASSEYIGTDTQYF. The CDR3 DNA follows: TGTGCCAGCAGTGAATACATAGGGACAGATACGCAGTATTTT.

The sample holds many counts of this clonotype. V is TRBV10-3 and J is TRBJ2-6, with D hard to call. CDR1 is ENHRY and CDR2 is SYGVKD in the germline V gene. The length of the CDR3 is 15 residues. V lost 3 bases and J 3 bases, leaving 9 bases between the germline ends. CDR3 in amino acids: CAISDFGVGANVLTF. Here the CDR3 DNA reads TGTGCCATCAGTGATTTTGGTGTTGGGGCCAACGTCCTGACTTTC.

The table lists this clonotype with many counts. The CDR3 DNA follows: TGTGCCATCAGTGAGCGGCCACAGAACACTGAAGCTTTCTTT. Its translation: CAISERPQNTEAFF. The chain recombines TRBV10-3 with TRBJ1-1; D remains ambiguous. V lost 2 bases and J 1 base, leaving 8 bases between the germline ends. Germline V gives CDR1 ENHRY, CDR2 SYGVKD. The CDR3 length is 14 residues.

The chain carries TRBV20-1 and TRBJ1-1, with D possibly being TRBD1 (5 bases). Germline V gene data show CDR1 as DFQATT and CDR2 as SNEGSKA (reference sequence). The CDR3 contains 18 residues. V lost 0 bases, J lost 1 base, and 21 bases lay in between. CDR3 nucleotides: TGCAGTGCTAGAGATTCAGGCAGGGCCGGCGTGCGGAACACTGAAGCTTTCTTT. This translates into CSARDSGRAGVRNTEAFF.

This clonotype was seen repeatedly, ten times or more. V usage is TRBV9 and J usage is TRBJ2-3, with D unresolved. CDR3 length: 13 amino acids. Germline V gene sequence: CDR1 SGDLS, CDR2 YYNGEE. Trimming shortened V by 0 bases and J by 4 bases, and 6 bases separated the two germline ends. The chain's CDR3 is CASSVAFSDTQYF. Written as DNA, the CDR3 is TGTGCCAGCAGCGTAGCTTTTTCAGATACGCAGTATTTT.

The CDR3 loop is CSALGPTEKLFF. Written as DNA, the CDR3 is TGCAGTGCCCTGGGCCCGACGGAAAAACTGTTTTTT. This rearrangement joins TRBV20-1 to TRBJ1-4; D gene uncertain. This CDR3 is built from 12 residues. The germline V gene has CDR1 DFQATT and CDR2 SNEGSKA (reference sequence). Trimming took 6 bases from V and 8 from J, leaving 13 bases between them.

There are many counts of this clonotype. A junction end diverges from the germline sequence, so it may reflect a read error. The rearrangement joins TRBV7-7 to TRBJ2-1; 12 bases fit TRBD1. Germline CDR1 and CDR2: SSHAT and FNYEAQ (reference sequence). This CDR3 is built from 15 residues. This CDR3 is CASSLGTGGLNEQFF. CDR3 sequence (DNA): TGTGCTAGCAGCCTGGGGACAGGGGGCCTGAATGAGCAGTTCTTC.

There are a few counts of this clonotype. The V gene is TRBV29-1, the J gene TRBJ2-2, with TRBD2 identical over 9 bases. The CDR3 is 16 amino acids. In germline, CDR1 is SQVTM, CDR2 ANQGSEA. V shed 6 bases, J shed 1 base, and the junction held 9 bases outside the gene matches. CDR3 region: CSVVTSGRQNTGELFF. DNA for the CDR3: TGCAGCGTCGTGACTAGCGGACGACAGAACACCGGGGAGCTGTTTTTT.

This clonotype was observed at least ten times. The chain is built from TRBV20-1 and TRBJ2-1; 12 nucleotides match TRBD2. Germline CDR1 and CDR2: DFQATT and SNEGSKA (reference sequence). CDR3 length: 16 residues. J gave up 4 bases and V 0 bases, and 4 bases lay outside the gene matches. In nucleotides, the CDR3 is TGCAGTGCTAGAGATCTAGCGGGAGGGCCTTACAATGAGCAGTTCTTC. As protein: CSARDLAGGPYNEQFF.

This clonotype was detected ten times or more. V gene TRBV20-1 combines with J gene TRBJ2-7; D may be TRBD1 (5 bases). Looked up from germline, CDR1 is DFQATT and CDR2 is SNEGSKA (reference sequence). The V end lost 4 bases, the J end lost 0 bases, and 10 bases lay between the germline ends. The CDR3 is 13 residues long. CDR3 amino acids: CSAIAGNSYEQYF. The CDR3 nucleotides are TGCAGTGCTATCGCAGGGAACTCCTACGAGCAGTACTTC.

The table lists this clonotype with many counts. In DNA, the CDR3 is TGCAGTGCTAGAGAGGTGGGGCGGGAGGGCCTAGACAATGAGCAGTTCTTC. It yields the protein CSAREVGREGLDNEQFF. The chain employs TRBV20-1 and TRBJ2-1; 9 bases are shared with TRBD2. The CDR3 consists of 17 residues. CDR1 and CDR2 (germline): DFQATT, SNEGSKA (reference sequence). Trimming cost V 0 bases and J 5 bases; bases outside gene matches: 11.

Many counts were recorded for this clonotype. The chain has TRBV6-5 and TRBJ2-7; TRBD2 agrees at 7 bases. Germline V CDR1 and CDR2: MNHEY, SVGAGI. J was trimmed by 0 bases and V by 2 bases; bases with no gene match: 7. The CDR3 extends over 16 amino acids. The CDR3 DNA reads TGTGCCAGCAGTTACACTTCAGCGGGACTCTCCTACGAGCAGTACTTC. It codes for CASSYTSAGLSYEQYF.

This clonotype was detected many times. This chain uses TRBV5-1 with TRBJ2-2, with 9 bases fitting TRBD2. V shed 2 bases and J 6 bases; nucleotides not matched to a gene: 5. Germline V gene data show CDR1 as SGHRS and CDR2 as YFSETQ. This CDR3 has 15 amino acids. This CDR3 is CASSFRLAVSGELFF. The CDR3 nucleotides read TGCGCCAGCAGCTTTCGACTAGCGGTCTCCGGGGAGCTGTTTTTT.

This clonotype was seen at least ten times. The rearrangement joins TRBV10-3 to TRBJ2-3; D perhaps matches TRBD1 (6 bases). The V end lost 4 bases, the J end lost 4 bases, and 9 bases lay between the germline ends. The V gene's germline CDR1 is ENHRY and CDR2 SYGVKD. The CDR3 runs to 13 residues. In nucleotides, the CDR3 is TGTGCCATCAGTGCAACAGGGTCAGATACGCAGTATTTT. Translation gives CAISATGSDTQYF.

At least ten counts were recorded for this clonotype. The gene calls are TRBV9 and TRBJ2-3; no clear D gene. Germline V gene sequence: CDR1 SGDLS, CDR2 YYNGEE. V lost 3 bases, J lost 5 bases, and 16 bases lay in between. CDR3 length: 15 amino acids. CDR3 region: CASSAGPTMEDTQYF. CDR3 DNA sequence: TGTGCCAGCAGCGCCGGGCCTACCATGGAAGATACGCAGTATTTT.

CDR3 protein: CSVTGTGPYNEQFF. CDR3 DNA sequence: TGCAGCGTTACCGGAACGGGGCCCTACAATGAGCAGTTCTTC. The chain combines TRBV29-1 with TRBJ2-1; D may be TRBD1 or TRBD2 (5 bases each). The length of the CDR3 is 14 residues. The germline V gene has CDR1 SQVTM and CDR2 ANQGSEA. The V and J ends lost 5 bases and 2 bases respectively, with 13 bases between them.